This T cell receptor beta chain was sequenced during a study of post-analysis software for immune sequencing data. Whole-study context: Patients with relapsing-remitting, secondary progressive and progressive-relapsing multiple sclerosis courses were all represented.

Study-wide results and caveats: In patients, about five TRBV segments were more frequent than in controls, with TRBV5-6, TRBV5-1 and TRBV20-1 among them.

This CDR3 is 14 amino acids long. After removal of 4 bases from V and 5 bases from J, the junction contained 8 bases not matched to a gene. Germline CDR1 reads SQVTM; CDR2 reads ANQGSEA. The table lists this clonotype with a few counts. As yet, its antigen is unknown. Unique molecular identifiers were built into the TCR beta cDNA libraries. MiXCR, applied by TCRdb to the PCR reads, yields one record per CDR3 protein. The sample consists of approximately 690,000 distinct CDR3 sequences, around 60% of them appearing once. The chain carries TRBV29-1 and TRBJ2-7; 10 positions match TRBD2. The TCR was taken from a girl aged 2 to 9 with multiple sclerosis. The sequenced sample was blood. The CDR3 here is CSVALAGASHEQYF. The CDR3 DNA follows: TGCAGCGTTGCTCTAGCGGGAGCCAGTCACGAGCAGTACTTC.